This TCR beta chain is from a study of T cells in Graves' hyperthyroidism and ophthalmopathy. Ophthalmopathy cases met thresholds of Clinical Activity Score at least 3, NOSPECS grade at least 4 and duration under 3 months. The PBMCs studied were ones that came from about 10 ml fresh peripheral blood. Study-level results: Ophthalmopathy was told apart from stable hyperthyroidism by a 13 V-J model. It was a median roughly 6.5 months before onset that the model predicted ophthalmopathy.

TCR beta CDR3 sequences were amplified from RNA transcripts. The TCR CDR3 first-round RT-PCR relied on the HTBI primer set. TCRdb reanalysed the multiplex PCR reads using MiXCR and keeps one entry per CDR3 protein. The table shows over 500,000 distinct CDR3 sequences, with more than 15% occurring only once. This clonotype showed up just a few times. Its target is not known. The CDR3 extends over 15 amino acids. V dropped 6 bases and J dropped 6; count of bases not matched to a gene: 12. Germline lookup yields CDR1 MNHNS and CDR2 SASEGT. The TCR originated in a woman between 18 and 29 years old with Graves' ophthalmopathy. Sequenced: blood. The V gene is TRBV6-1, the J gene TRBJ2-3; 7 positions agree with TRBD1. The CDR3 is CASRMDRPNWDTQYF. The CDR3 DNA is TGTGCCAGCAGAATGGACAGGCCCAATTGGGATACGCAGTATTTT.